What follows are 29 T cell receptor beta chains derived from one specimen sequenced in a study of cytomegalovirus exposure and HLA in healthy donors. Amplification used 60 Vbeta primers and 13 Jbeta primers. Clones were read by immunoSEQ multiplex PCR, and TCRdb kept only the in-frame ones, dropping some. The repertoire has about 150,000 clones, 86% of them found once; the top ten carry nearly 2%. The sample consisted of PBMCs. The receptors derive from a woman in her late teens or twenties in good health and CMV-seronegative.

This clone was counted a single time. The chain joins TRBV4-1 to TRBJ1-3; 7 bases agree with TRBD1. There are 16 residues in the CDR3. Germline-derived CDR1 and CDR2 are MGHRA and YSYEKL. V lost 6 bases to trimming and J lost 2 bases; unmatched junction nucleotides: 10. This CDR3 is CASRALTGDPGNTIYF. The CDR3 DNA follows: TGCGCCAGCAGGGCGTTAACAGGGGACCCTGGAAACACCATATATTTT.

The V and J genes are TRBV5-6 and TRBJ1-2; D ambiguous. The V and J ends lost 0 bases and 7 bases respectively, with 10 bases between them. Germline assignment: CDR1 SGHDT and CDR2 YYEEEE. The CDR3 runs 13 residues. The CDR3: CASSLARVGGYTF. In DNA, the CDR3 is TGTGCCAGCAGCTTGGCCCGGGTTGGTGGCTACACCTTC.

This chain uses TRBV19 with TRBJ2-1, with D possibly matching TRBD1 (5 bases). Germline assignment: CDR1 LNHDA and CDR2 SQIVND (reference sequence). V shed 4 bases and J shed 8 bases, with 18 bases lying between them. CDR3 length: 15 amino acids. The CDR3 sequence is CASSTDTQNIYEQFF. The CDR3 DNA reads TGTGCCAGTAGTACGGACACCCAAAACATCTATGAGCAGTTCTTC.

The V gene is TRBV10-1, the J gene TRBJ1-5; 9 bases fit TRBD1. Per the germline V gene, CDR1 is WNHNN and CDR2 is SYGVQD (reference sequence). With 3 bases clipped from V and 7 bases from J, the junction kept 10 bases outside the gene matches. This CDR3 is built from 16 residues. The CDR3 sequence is CASSDPFFTGGQPQHF. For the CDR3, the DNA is TGCGCCAGCAGTGATCCCTTTTTTACAGGGGGCCAGCCCCAGCATTTT.

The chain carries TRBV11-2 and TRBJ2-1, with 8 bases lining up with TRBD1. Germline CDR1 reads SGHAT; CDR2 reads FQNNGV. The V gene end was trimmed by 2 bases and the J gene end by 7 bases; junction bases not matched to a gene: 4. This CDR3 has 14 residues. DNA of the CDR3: TGTGCCAGCAGCTTAACCACAGGGGGGAATGAGCAGTTCTTC. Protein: CASSLTTGGNEQFF.

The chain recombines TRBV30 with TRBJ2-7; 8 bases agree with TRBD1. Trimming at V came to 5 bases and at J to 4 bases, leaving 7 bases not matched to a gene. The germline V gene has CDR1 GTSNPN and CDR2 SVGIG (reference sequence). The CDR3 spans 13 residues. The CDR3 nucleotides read TGTGCCTGGGGGAGGACAGGGAGGTACGAGCAGTACTTC. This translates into CAWGRTGRYEQYF.

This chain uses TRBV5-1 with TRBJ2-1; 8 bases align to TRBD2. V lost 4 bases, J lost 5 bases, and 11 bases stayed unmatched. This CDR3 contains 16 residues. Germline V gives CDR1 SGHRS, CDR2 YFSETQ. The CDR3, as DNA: TGCGCCAGCAGCCCGTCAGGGAGCGGGAGCCACAATGAGCAGTTCTTC. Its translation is CASSPSGSGSHNEQFF.

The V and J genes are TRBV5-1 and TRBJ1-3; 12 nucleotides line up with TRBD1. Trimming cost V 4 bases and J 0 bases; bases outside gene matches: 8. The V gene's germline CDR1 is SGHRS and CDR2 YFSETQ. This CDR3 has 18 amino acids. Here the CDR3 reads CASSQGQGAVYSGNTIYF. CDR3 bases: TGCGCCAGCAGCCAGGGACAGGGGGCGGTTTACTCTGGAAACACCATATATTTT.

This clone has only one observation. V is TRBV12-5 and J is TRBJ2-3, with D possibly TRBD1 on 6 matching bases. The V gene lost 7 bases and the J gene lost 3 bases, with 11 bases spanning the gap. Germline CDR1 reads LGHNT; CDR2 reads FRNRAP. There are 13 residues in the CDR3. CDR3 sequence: CASANRETDTQYF. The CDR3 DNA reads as TGTGCTAGTGCTAACAGGGAGACAGATACGCAGTATTTT.

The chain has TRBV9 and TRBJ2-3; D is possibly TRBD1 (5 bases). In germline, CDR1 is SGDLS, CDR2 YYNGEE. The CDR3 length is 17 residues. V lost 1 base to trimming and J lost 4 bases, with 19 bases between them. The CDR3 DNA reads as TGTGCCAGCAGCGTACCCATGGGGCAGGGTATGTCAGATACGCAGTATTTT. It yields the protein CASSVPMGQGMSDTQYF.

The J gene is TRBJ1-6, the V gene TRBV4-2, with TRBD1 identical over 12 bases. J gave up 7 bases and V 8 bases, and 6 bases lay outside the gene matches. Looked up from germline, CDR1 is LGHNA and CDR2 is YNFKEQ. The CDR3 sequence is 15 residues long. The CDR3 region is CASGGTGGLNSPLHF. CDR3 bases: TGTGCCAGCGGGGGGACAGGGGGCCTAAATTCACCCCTCCACTTT.

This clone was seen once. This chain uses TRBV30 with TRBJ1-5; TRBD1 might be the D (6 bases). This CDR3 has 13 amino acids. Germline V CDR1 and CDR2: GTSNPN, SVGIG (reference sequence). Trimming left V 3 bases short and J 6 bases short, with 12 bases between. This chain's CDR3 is CAWSSDRFQPQHF. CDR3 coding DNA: TGTGCCTGGAGCTCCGACAGGTTTCAGCCCCAGCATTTT.

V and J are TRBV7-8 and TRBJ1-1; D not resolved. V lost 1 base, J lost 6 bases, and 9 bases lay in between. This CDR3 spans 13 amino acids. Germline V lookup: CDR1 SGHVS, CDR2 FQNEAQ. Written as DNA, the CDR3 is TGTGCCAGCAGCTTAGGAGTAGATCCTGAAGCTTTCTTT. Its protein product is CASSLGVDPEAFF.

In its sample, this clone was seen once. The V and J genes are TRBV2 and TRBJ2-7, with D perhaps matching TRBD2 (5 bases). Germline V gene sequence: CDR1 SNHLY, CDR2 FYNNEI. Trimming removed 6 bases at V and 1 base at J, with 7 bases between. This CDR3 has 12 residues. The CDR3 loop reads CASSLASYEQYF. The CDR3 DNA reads TGTGCCAGCAGCCTAGCATCCTACGAGCAGTACTTC.

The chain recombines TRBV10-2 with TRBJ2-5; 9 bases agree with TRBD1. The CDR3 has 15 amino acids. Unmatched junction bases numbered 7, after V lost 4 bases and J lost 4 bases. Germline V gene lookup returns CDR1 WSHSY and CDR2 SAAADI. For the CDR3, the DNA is TGCGCCAGCAGTGCGACGACAGGGGGGATAGAGACCCAGTACTTC. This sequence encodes CASSATTGGIETQYF.

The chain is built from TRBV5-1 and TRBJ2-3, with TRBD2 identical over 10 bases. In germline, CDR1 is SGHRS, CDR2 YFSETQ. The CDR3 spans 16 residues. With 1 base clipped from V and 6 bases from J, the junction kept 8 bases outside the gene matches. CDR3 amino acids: CASSLSSSGSGDTQYF. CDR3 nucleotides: TGCGCCAGCAGCTTGAGCTCTAGCGGGAGTGGGGATACGCAGTATTTT. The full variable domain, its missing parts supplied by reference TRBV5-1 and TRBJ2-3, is KAGVTQTPRYLIKTRGQQVTLSCSPISGHRSVSWYQQTPGQGLQFLFEYFSETQRNKGNFPGRFSGRQFSNSRSEMNVSTLELGDSALYLCASSLSSSGSGDTQYFGPGTRLTVL.

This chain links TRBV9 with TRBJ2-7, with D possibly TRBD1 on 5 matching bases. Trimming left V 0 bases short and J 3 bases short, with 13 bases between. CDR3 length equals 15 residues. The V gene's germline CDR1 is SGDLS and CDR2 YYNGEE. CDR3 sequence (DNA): TGTGCCAGCAGCGTAGCTGGGGCAGTAGGCTACGAGCAGTACTTC. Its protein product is CASSVAGAVGYEQYF. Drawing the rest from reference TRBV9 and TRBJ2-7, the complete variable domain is DSGVTQTPKHLITATGQRVTLRCSPRSGDLSVYWYQQSLDQGLQFLIQYYNGEERAKGNILERFSAQQFPDLHSELNLSSLELGDSALYFCASSVAGAVGYEQYFGPGTRLTVT.

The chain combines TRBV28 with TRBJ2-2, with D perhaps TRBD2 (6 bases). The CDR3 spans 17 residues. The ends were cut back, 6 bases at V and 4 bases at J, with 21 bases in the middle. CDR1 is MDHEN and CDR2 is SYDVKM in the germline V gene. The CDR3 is CASSPGWASESTGELFF. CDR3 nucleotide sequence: TGTGCCAGCAGCCCCGGGTGGGCTAGCGAGTCCACCGGGGAGCTGTTTTTT. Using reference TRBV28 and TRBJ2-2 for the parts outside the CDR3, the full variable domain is DVKVTQSSRYLVKRTGEKVFLECVQDMDHENMFWYRQDPGLGLRLIYFSYDVKMKEKGDIPEGYSVSREKKERFSLILESASTNQTSMYLCASSPGWASESTGELFFGEGSRLTVL.

The CDR3 DNA reads TGTGCCAGCAGTTATGGGAGTGGGAATGAGCAGTTCTTC. Translating it yields CASSYGSGNEQFF. The genes are TRBV27 and TRBJ2-1, with D possibly TRBD2 on 5 matching bases. The CDR3 is made up of 13 amino acids. Trimming removed 4 bases at V and 7 bases at J, with 11 bases between. Looked up from germline, CDR1 is MNHEY and CDR2 is SMNVEV (reference sequence).

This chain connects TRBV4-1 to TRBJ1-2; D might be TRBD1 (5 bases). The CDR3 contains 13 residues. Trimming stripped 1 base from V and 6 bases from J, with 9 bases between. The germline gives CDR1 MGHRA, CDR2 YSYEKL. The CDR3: CASSQGGGDGYTF. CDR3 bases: TGCGCCAGCAGCCAAGGCGGAGGGGATGGCTACACCTTC.

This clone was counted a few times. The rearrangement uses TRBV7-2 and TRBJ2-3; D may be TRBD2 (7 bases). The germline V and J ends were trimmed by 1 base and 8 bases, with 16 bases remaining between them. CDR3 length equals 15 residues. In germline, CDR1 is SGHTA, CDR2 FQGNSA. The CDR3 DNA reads TGTGCCAGCAGCTTAGTGGAAGGGGGGGGTATTACGCAGTATTTT. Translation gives CASSLVEGGGITQYF.

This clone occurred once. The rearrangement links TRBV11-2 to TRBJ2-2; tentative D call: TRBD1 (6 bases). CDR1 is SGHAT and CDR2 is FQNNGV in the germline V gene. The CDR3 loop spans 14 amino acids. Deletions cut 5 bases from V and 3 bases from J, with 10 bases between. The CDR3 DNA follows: TGTGCCAGCAGCCCAGGGGCGGACACCGGGGAGCTGTTTTTT. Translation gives CASSPGADTGELFF.

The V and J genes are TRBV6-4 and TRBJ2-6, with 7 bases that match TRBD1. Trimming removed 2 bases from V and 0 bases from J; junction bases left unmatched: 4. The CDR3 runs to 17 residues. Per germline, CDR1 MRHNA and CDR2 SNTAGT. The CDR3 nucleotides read TGTGCCAGCAGTGACGGGGACAGCCTCTCTGGGGCCAACGTCCTGACTTTC. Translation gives CASSDGDSLSGANVLTF.

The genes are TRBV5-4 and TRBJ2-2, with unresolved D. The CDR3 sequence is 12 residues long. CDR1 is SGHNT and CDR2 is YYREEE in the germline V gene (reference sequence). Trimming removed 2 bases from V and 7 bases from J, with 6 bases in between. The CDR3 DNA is TGTGCCAGCAGCTTCCGGGTCGGGGAGCTGTTTTTT. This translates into CASSFRVGELFF.

The chain's CDR3 is CASSQQDREWETQYF. CDR3 nucleotides: TGTGCCAGCAGCCAACAGGACAGGGAATGGGAGACCCAGTACTTC. This chain joins TRBV5-4 and TRBJ2-5, with 8 bases lining up with TRBD1. The germline CDR1 and CDR2 sequences are SGHNT and YYREEE (reference sequence). Unmatched junction bases numbered 10, after V lost 4 bases and J lost 5 bases. CDR3 length equals 15 residues. Variable domain in full (rest from reference TRBV5-4 and TRBJ2-5): ETGVTQSPTHLIKTRGQQVTLRCSSQSGHNTVSWYQQALGQGPQFIFQYYREEENGRGNFPPRFSGLQFPNYSSELNVNALELDDSALYLCASSQQDREWETQYFGPGTRLLVL.

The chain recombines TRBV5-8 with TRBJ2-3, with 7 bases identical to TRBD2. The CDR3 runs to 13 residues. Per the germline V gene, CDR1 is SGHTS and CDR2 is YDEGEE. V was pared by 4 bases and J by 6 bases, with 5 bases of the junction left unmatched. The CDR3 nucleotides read TGTGCCAGCAGCCTGGTGGGGGGGGATACGCAGTATTTT. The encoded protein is CASSLVGGDTQYF.

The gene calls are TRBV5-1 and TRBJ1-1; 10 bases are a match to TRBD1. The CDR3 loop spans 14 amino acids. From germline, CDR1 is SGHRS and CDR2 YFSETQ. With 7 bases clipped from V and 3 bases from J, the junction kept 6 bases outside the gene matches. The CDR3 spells CASGFGTGDTEAFF. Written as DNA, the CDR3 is TGCGCCAGCGGGTTCGGGACAGGGGACACTGAAGCTTTCTTT.

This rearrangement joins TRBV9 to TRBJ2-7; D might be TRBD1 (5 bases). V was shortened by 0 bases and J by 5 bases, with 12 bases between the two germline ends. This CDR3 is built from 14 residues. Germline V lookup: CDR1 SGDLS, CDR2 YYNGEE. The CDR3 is CASSVESGLHEQYF. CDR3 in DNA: TGTGCCAGCAGCGTAGAATCAGGGCTGCACGAGCAGTACTTC.

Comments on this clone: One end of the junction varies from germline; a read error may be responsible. Here the CDR3 reads CASSEDEGAGYPF. Written as DNA, the CDR3 is TGTGCCAGCAGTGAAGATGAGGGGGCTGGCTACCCCTTC. V and J are TRBV2 and TRBJ1-2; 7 bases align to TRBD1. This CDR3 contains 13 residues. Germline CDR1 and CDR2: SNHLY and FYNNEI.